This T cell receptor beta chain was obtained from a study of beta chain features in type 1 diabetes. Study summary: No patient-donor differences in age, gender, total cells or subset yield. Examination covered around 98,000,000 sorted cells spanning all samples.

Study-level results: Relative to healthy donors, patients appeared to have naive, central memory and Treg TCRB repertoires that were more similar. Type 1 diabetes patients had moderately but significantly shorter TCRB CDR3s in all four CD4+ subsets. VDJ junctions in type 1 diabetes patients carried more deletions and fewer insertions.

The study reverse transcribed the entire isolated RNA, so it sequenced expressed TCRB transcripts. This table comes from immunoSEQ multiplex PCR, and its TCRdb copy is limited to in-frame clones, with some not included. This repertoire shows 15,000 to 17,000 clones, roughly 69% found once; its top ten account for 2.5%. The sample holds one count of this clone. No antigen is known for it. Germline values: CDR1 SGHTA, CDR2 FQGNSA. V lost 5 bases and J lost 5, with 19 bases in between. CDR3 size: 16 residues. This receptor was obtained from a man aged 30-40 years with type 1 diabetes. Sequencing was carried out using Tregs from blood. The chain employs TRBV7-2 and TRBJ2-4; maybe TRBD1 (6 bases). The CDR3 coding sequence is TGTGCCAGCAGCCCCCATCAGGACAGACAGCAAAACATTCAGTACTTC. This codes for CASSPHQDRQQNIQYF.